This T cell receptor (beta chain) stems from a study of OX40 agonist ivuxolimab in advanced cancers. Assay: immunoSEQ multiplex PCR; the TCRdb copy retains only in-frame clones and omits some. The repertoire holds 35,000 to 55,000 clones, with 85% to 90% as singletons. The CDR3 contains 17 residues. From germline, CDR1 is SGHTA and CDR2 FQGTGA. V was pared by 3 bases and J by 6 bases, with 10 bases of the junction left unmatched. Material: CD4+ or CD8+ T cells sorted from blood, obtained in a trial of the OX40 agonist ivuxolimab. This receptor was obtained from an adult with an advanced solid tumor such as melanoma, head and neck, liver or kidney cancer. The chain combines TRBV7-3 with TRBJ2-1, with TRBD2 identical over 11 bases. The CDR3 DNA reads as TGTGCCAGCAGCTTGCAACGCCTAGCGGGAGGTCTCAATGAGCAGTTCTTC. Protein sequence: CASSLQRLAGGLNEQFF. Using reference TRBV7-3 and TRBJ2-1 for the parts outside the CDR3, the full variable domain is GAGVSQTPSNKVTEKGKYVELRCDPISGHTALYWYRQSLGQGPEFLIYFQGTGAADDSGLPNDRFFAVRPEGSVSTLKIQRTERGDSAVYLCASSLQRLAGGLNEQFFGPGTRLTVL.